Included here is one T cell receptor (beta chain) sequence, with context. This entry is derived from a study of T cell changes during pregnancy in multiple sclerosis. The CDR3 sequence is 16 residues long. Germline V gives CDR1 MNHEY, CDR2 SMNVEV (reference sequence). Unmatched junction bases numbered 9, after V lost 5 bases and J lost 4 bases. Measured with immunoSEQ multiplex PCR; TCRdb has only the in-frame clones, and not every one. Among more than 55,000 clones listed, 90% were seen once. This TCR was recovered from a female donor in good health, enrolled as a control in a pregnancy study. This chain uses TRBV27 with TRBJ2-1, with 9 bases identical to TRBD2. The material was peripheral blood, obtained in the first trimester of pregnancy. This chain's CDR3 is CASSNAGLAVYNEQFF. The CDR3 DNA sequence: TGTGCCAGCAGTAACGCGGGACTAGCAGTATACAATGAGCAGTTCTTC.